The 7 T cell receptor beta chains below all came from one sample that was sequenced in a study of liver allograft versus peripheral blood T cells. Across the study: Comparing T cell receptor repertoires in transplanted livers with those in recipients' peripheral blood was part of the design.

TCRdb re-analysed the reads in MiXCR, keeping a single row per CDR3 protein. The profile shows some 8,500 distinct CDR3 sequences, over 14% of them singletons. The receptors stem from a human patient who had a liver transplant. Some T cells may be transferred from the graft donor.

Ten or more counts support this clonotype. V usage is TRBV20-1 and J usage is TRBJ1-2; perhaps TRBD1 as D (5 bases). Germline V gene sequence: CDR1 DFQATT, CDR2 SNEGSKA (reference sequence). This CDR3 spans 14 amino acids. Deletions cut 6 bases from V and 4 bases from J, with 18 bases between. The CDR3 loop is CSAYTGSRSYGYTF. CDR3 nucleotide sequence: TGCAGTGCCTACACAGGCAGCCGAAGCTATGGCTACACCTTC.

This clonotype is medium-sized. This chain connects TRBV6-2 or TRBV6-3 to TRBJ2-1; D perhaps matches TRBD2 (5 bases). Germline CDR1 MNHEY, CDR2 SVGEGT. CDR3 length: 15 residues. V shed 4 bases and J shed 6 bases, with 16 bases lying between them. The CDR3 is CASSLRGSVRNEQFF. The CDR3 bases are TGTGCCAGCAGTTTACGAGGGAGTGTTCGCAATGAGCAGTTCTTC.

By its share, this clonotype is medium-sized (0.01 to 0.1%). The rearrangement uses TRBV5-6 and TRBJ1-2; the match to TRBD1 covers 8 bases. Unmatched junction bases numbered 3, after V lost 4 bases and J lost 4 bases. In germline, CDR1 is SGHDT, CDR2 YYEEEE. The CDR3 is 13 residues long. The CDR3: CASSRDRLYGYTF. Written as DNA, the CDR3 is TGTGCCAGCAGCCGGGACAGGCTCTATGGCTACACCTTC. Full variable domain (missing parts from reference TRBV5-6 and TRBJ1-2): DAGVTQSPTHLIKTRGQQVTLRCSPKSGHDTVSWYQQALGQGPQFIFQYYEEEERQRGNFPDRFSGHQFPNYSSELNVNALLLGDSALYLCASSRDRLYGYTFGSGTRLTVV.

This clonotype is medium-sized within its sample. The chain uses TRBV29-1 and TRBJ2-7, with TRBD1 matching over 10 bases. The J segment lost 7 bases and the V segment lost 4 bases, leaving 4 bases of the junction unmatched. Germline CDR1 is SQVTM and CDR2 is ANQGSEA. The CDR3 spans 12 residues. CDR3 loop: CSVGQGANEQYF. CDR3 DNA sequence: TGCAGCGTTGGACAGGGGGCAAATGAGCAGTACTTC.

The chain couples TRBV28 to TRBJ1-1; possibly TRBD1 for D (5 bases). This CDR3 has 13 residues. Germline CDR1 reads MDHEN; CDR2 reads SYDVKM. V was pared by 5 bases and J by 1 base, with 8 bases between. CDR3 sequence (DNA): TGTGCCAGCAGTGACAGCTCGAACACTGAAGCTTTCTTT. Translated, it gives CASSDSSNTEAFF.

There are a few counts of this clonotype. The V gene is TRBV12-3 or TRBV12-4, the J gene TRBJ1-3; D call uncertain. The CDR3 runs to 15 residues. The V gene lost 3 bases and the J gene lost 0 bases, with 9 bases spanning the gap. The CDR3 nucleotides read TGTGCCAGCAGTTTTTCCGGGGTCTCTGGAAACACCATATATTTT. Protein product: CASSFSGVSGNTIYF.

This clonotype is labeled medium-sized. This chain links TRBV7-9 with TRBJ1-4, with TRBD1 identical over 7 bases. The CDR3 consists of 14 residues. J gave up 10 bases and V 0 bases, and 5 bases lay outside the gene matches. Looked up from germline, CDR1 is SEHNR and CDR2 is FQNEAQ (reference sequence). CDR3 in amino acids: CASSLAGTVRKLFF. CDR3 coding DNA: TGTGCCAGCAGCTTAGCGGGGACAGTCAGAAAACTGTTTTTT.